This T cell receptor (beta chain) was identified in a study of cytomegalovirus exposure and HLA in healthy donors. Worth noting for this clone: Its specificity is not known.

The germline V gene has CDR1 SGHVS and CDR2 FNYEAQ. CDR3 length: 17 amino acids. Trimming cost V 5 bases and J 0 bases; bases outside gene matches: 8. General study results and limits: In a later analysis, parvovirus B19, influenza, CMV and Epstein-Barr virus appeared linked to several top co-occurrence clusters.

Amplification used 60 Vbeta primers and 13 Jbeta primers. Assay: immunoSEQ multiplex PCR; the TCRdb copy retains only in-frame clones and omits some. The table lists 90,000 to 95,000 clones, just over 75% of them singletons. Sequenced material: PBMCs. The chain links TRBV7-6 to TRBJ1-3; TRBD1 matches 9 bases. The sequence came from a man aged 25-40 years in good health and CMV-seronegative. CDR3 bases: TGTGCCAGCAGCCGGGGGACAGGGAACCCCTCTGGAAACACCATATATTTT. Encoded protein: CASSRGTGNPSGNTIYF.